Reported below is one T cell receptor (beta chain). Its target is not known. This sample is drawn from a study of T cell responses to AZD1222 COVID-19 vaccine. Findings and caveats of the study: Spike-specific TCR depth and breadth grew after two AZD1222 doses. The span of vaccine-associated CD4 TCRs extended across spike, with dominance at 160-218 and 743-854.

Measured with immunoSEQ multiplex PCR; TCRdb has only the in-frame clones, and not every one. The profile shows roughly 120,000 clones, around nine tenths of them singletons. CDR3 size: 16 residues. Trimming stripped 0 bases from V and 2 bases from J, with 14 bases between. CDR1 is WSHSY and CDR2 is SAAADI in the germline V gene. The specimen comprised peripheral blood, sampled on day 0 of AZD1222 vaccination. The chain combines TRBV10-2 with TRBJ2-7; D may be TRBD1 or TRBD2 (7 bases each). The clonotype originates from an adult in good health. In DNA form, the CDR3 reads TGCGCCAGCAGTGAGTCGGGAGGGGACAGCGCCTACGAGCAGTACTTC. As protein: CASSESGGDSAYEQYF.